This T cell receptor (beta chain) is drawn from a study of shared clonotypes between healthy human individuals. Study overall: A couple of women and a few men aged 18 to 49 made up the donors.

General study points: Clonotypes not shared had lower generation probabilities than those common to all four donors. Naive subsets generally exceeded memory subsets in estimated richness.

Positive CCR7 selection of CD45RO-negative cells yielded the naive CD8 cells, and terminally differentiated effector memory CD45RA+ cells were excluded. Concerning this clone itself: The antigen is undetermined.

Germline lookup yields CDR1 SGHNT and CDR2 YENEEA. The V and J ends lost 5 bases and 1 base respectively, with 17 bases between them. This CDR3 spans 16 amino acids. The table came from immunoSEQ multiplex PCR; TCRdb's copy has only in-frame clones and leaves some out. The table includes some 2,100,000 clones, 85% to 95% detected once. The sample was naive CD8+ T cells from PBMCs. This TCR came from a young man in good health. Some clones in this sample may be carry-over from other donors' samples. The chain carries TRBV11-3 and TRBJ2-5, with D uncertain. The CDR3 region has the DNA TGTGCCAGCAGCCCACCCCGGACGGAGTCCCAAGAGACCCAGTACTTC. It specifies CASSPPRTESQETQYF. The full variable domain, completed using reference TRBV11-3 and TRBJ2-5, is EAGVVQSPRYKIIEKKQPVAFWCNPISGHNTLYWYLQNLGQGPELLIRYENEEAVDDSQLPKDRFSAERLKGVDSTLKIQPAELGDSAVYLCASSPPRTESQETQYFGPGTRLLVL.